The 20 T cell receptor beta chains presented below share a single source sample, sequenced in a study of spatial heterogeneity in lung cancer. TCRdb redid the calling of the 5' RACE reads with MiXCR, one entry per CDR3 protein. The sample carries about 2,800 distinct CDR3 sequences, 7% to 9% recorded once. This sample's time point: sample taken at primary tumor resection. This material consisted of normal lung tissue next to the tumor, taken at surgery. The receptor set was obtained from a male donor with early-stage non-small cell lung cancer.

This clonotype has more than one count but fewer than ten. V usage is TRBV27 and J usage is TRBJ2-2; perhaps TRBD1 as D (5 bases). Germline CDR1 MNHEY, CDR2 SMNVEV (reference sequence). The V end lost 5 bases, the J end lost 4 bases, and 8 bases lay between the germline ends. This CDR3 has 13 amino acids. CDR3 loop: CASSLQATGELFF. The CDR3, as DNA: TGTGCCAGCAGTCTACAGGCCACCGGGGAGCTGTTTTTT.

The chain is built from TRBV4-3 and TRBJ1-1; possible D gene TRBD1, 5 bases. This CDR3 comprises 15 residues. Germline CDR1 and CDR2: LGHNA and YSLEER. Trimming cost V 1 base and J 3 bases, with 12 bases left between them. The CDR3 loop reads CASSQVGGRYTEAFF. CDR3 bases: TGCGCCAGCAGCCAAGTGGGGGGTAGGTACACTGAAGCTTTCTTT.

This clonotype is judged large (0.1 to 1%). The chain uses TRBV2 and TRBJ1-5, with a possible D match to TRBD1 (6 bases). In germline, CDR1 is SNHLY, CDR2 FYNNEI. The CDR3 is 13 residues long. The V and J ends lost 5 bases and 7 bases respectively, with 12 bases between them. This chain's CDR3 is CASSSQGGQPQHF. In DNA form, the CDR3 reads TGTGCCAGCAGTTCACAGGGAGGCCAGCCCCAGCATTTT.

In this sample, this clonotype is medium-sized (0.01 to 0.1%). The rearrangement links TRBV29-1 to TRBJ1-1; 8 bases agree with TRBD1. The J segment lost 1 base and the V segment lost 4 bases, leaving 2 bases of the junction unmatched. The CDR3 length is 13 residues. Germline V gives CDR1 SQVTM, CDR2 ANQGSEA. The CDR3 DNA follows: TGCAGCGTTGCTCAGGGGGCGAACACTGAAGCTTTCTTT. Translation: CSVAQGANTEAFF.

This clonotype qualifies as medium-sized. The chain combines TRBV2 with TRBJ2-7, with 7 bases lining up with TRBD2. Germline loops: CDR1 SNHLY, CDR2 FYNNEI. The CDR3 spans 15 residues. With V trimmed by 0 bases and J by 9 bases, 11 bases remained unmatched. CDR3 sequence: CASSEALRAGRGQYF. The CDR3 DNA reads as TGTGCCAGCAGTGAAGCGCTTCGGGCAGGGAGGGGGCAGTACTTC.

This clonotype has a single count. V is TRBV7-3 and J is TRBJ2-3, with 10 bases identical to TRBD2. CDR1 is SGHTA and CDR2 is FQGTGA in the germline V gene. The CDR3 loop spans 14 amino acids. Losses at the gene ends were 4 bases for V and 3 bases for J; bases not matched to a gene: 1. Written as DNA, the CDR3 is TGTGCCAGCAGCTCGGGACTAGCGACAGATACGCAGTATTTT. Protein sequence: CASSSGLATDTQYF.

This clonotype was detected many times. This rearrangement joins TRBV20-1 to TRBJ2-7; 11 bases line up with TRBD1. Germline loops: CDR1 DFQATT, CDR2 SNEGSKA (reference sequence). The V and J ends lost 3 bases and 3 bases, in that order; junction bases with no gene match: 7. CDR3 length: 15 amino acids. The CDR3 nucleotides are TGCAGTGCTAGTAAACCGGGACAGGGGGTCTACGAGCAGTACTTC. Protein product: CSASKPGQGVYEQYF.

The chain links TRBV30 to TRBJ2-3; 16 positions match TRBD2. Losses at the gene ends were 3 bases for V and 6 bases for J; bases not matched to a gene: 9. Germline lookup yields CDR1 GTSNPN and CDR2 SVGIG (reference sequence). The CDR3 is 17 amino acids. The CDR3 nucleotides are TGTGCCTGGAGCCGGGGACTAGCGGGAGGGCCTCCCGATACGCAGTATTTT. Translated, it gives CAWSRGLAGGPPDTQYF.

This clonotype qualifies as medium-sized. The chain joins TRBV20-1 to TRBJ2-1; 8 positions agree with TRBD2. This CDR3 is built from 15 residues. The V and J ends lost 4 bases and 8 bases, in that order; junction bases with no gene match: 13. The germline gives CDR1 DFQATT, CDR2 SNEGSKA (reference sequence). The DNA for the CDR3 is TGCAGTGCTAAGCCCGGGCGGGGGGCTGGAGATGAGCAGTTCTTC. It specifies CSAKPGRGAGDEQFF.

By sample share, this clonotype is large. The CDR3 sequence is CASSRSTDTQYF. The DNA of the CDR3 is TGTGCCAGCAGCCGCAGCACAGATACGCAGTATTTT. The chain joins TRBV13 to TRBJ2-3; D is unclear. The CDR3 sequence is 12 residues long. Trimming took off 5 bases at V and 0 bases at J, with 3 bases between the two ends. Germline V lookup: CDR1 PRHDT, CDR2 FYEKMQ (reference sequence).

The J gene is TRBJ1-4, the V gene TRBV29-1; D ambiguous. The length of the CDR3 is 13 residues. Germline V lookup: CDR1 SQVTM, CDR2 ANQGSEA. Trimming removed 7 bases from V and 7 bases from J, with 16 bases in between. CDR3 sequence: CSASYHSGEKLFF. The DNA for the CDR3 is TGCAGCGCATCCTATCACTCCGGTGAAAAACTGTTTTTT.

By share of the sample, this clonotype is medium-sized (0.01 to 0.1%). Written as DNA, the CDR3 is TGTGCCAGCAGTTTTGGACGATGGGCCCAGGAGGCACCGCAAGAGACCCAGTACTTC. Translation gives CASSFGRWAQEAPQETQYF. The chain links TRBV28 to TRBJ2-5; D is possibly TRBD2 (5 bases). This CDR3 comprises 19 residues. The V gene lost 3 bases and the J gene lost 2 bases, with 25 bases spanning the gap. Germline V gene lookup returns CDR1 MDHEN and CDR2 SYDVKM.

This clonotype was detected ten times or more. The CDR3 reads CSARVSARRGKGEQFF. The CDR3 region has the DNA TGCAGTGCTAGAGTATCCGCCCGGCGGGGAAAAGGGGAGCAGTTCTTC. The chain couples TRBV20-1 to TRBJ2-1, with D perhaps TRBD2 (6 bases). The CDR3 extends over 16 amino acids. Per germline, CDR1 DFQATT and CDR2 SNEGSKA (reference sequence). V lost 1 base, J lost 10 bases, and 23 bases lay in between.

In this sample, this clonotype is medium-sized. V is TRBV27 and J is TRBJ2-5; unclear D gene. From germline, CDR1 is MNHEY and CDR2 SMNVEV (reference sequence). Trimming left V 5 bases short and J 1 base short, with 14 bases between. This CDR3 is 15 amino acids long. The CDR3 coding sequence is TGTGCCAGCAGTCCCTACCGAGTCAGCCAAGAGACCCAGTACTTC. It encodes CASSPYRVSQETQYF.

This clonotype was seen only a few times. The CDR3 DNA sequence: TGTGCCAGCAGTTACTCGAAAGATACGCAGTATTTT. This codes for CASSYSKDTQYF. V usage is TRBV6-2 or TRBV6-3 and J usage is TRBJ2-3; D call uncertain. This CDR3 spans 12 amino acids. Germline lookup yields CDR1 MNHEY and CDR2 SVGEGT. The V gene lost 0 bases and the J gene lost 5 bases, with 3 bases spanning the gap.

This clonotype came up a few times. The chain joins TRBV6-1 to TRBJ2-7, with 11 positions matching TRBD2. In germline, CDR1 is MNHNS, CDR2 SASEGT. With 6 bases clipped from V and 1 base from J, the junction kept 5 bases outside the gene matches. This CDR3 is built from 15 residues. CDR3 sequence (DNA): TGTGCCAGCAGCCAAACTAGCGGGGGATCCTACGAGCAGTACTTC. This encodes CASSQTSGGSYEQYF.

By frequency in the sample, this clonotype is medium-sized. The CDR3 nucleotides are TGCAGTGCTAGGTTGGCAGGGGGTGGCAATCAGCCCCAGCATTTT. It codes for CSARLAGGGNQPQHF. V is TRBV20-1 and J is TRBJ1-5; 7 bases fit TRBD1. Germline CDR1 reads DFQATT; CDR2 reads SNEGSKA (reference sequence). The CDR3 length is 15 residues. The J segment lost 2 bases and the V segment lost 3 bases, leaving 7 bases of the junction unmatched.

This clonotype is medium-sized in the sample. This chain connects TRBV2 to TRBJ2-3; 14 bases map to TRBD2. Germline V CDR1 and CDR2: SNHLY, FYNNEI. The CDR3 is made up of 17 amino acids. V gave up 3 bases and J gave up 6 bases; unmatched junction bases: 8. The DNA of the CDR3 is TGTGCCAGCAGTGATGGGGGACTAGCGGGAGCGGTGGATACGCAGTATTTT. The encoded protein is CASSDGGLAGAVDTQYF.

This clonotype is labeled medium-sized (0.01 to 0.1%). The chain links TRBV7-8 to TRBJ1-1; TRBD1 is a possible D gene (5 bases). With 3 bases removed from V and 0 bases from J, the gap between germline ends came to 14 bases. CDR3 length: 16 residues. The germline CDR1 and CDR2 sequences are SGHVS and FQNEAQ. The CDR3 DNA reads as TGTGCCAGCAGCTTCCAAAGGGGCCGCCTGAACACTGAAGCTTTCTTT. Translated, it gives CASSFQRGRLNTEAFF.

This clonotype is deemed medium-sized. The genes are TRBV5-1 and TRBJ2-7, with 7 bases lining up with TRBD2. V was pared by 5 bases and J by 3 bases, with 11 bases of the junction left unmatched. From germline, CDR1 is SGHRS and CDR2 YFSETQ. There are 15 residues in the CDR3. CDR3 in amino acids: CASRLSGTSLYEQYF. As DNA, the CDR3 is TGCGCCAGCAGACTAAGCGGGACTTCCCTCTACGAGCAGTACTTC.